The 25 T cell receptor beta chains in this list originate from one sample, sequenced in a study of human T cells and chemical hapten exposure. Documented time point: healthy volunteer bleed at 6 weeks. Blood, whole and unfractionated, served as the source for total RNA extraction. TCRdb itself ran the RACE reads through MiXCR, one entry per CDR3 protein. The top ten hold around 1.6% of the sample, which has 65,000 to 80,000 distinct CDR3 sequences, around 8.7% seen once. The material sequenced was whole blood. Source of these receptors: a male donor in good health. Some clones in this sample may be carry-over from other donors' samples.

This clonotype occurred a few times. The chain couples TRBV6-1 to TRBJ1-1; 10 nucleotides align to TRBD1. This CDR3 spans 15 amino acids. The V and J ends lost 5 bases and 5 bases, in that order; junction bases with no gene match: 8. The germline V gene has CDR1 MNHNS and CDR2 SASEGT. The CDR3: CASSHPTGGITEAFF. CDR3 bases: TGTGCCAGCAGTCACCCGACAGGGGGCATTACTGAAGCTTTCTTT.

This clonotype showed up just a few times. The CDR3, as DNA: TGTGCCAGCAGTTTTAGTAATGGGGGGCGCGAGCAGTACTTC. Translating it yields CASSFSNGGREQYF. This chain links TRBV27 with TRBJ2-7; D may match TRBD1 or TRBD2 (6 bases each). The CDR3 loop spans 14 amino acids. V dropped 3 bases and J dropped 6 bases, with 15 bases sitting between them. Germline-derived CDR1 and CDR2 are MNHEY and SMNVEV (reference sequence).

This clonotype was recorded at least ten times. The CDR3 DNA reads as TGTGCCAGCAGTTACTGGGGACAGCCCACAGATACGCAGTATTTT. Amino acid sequence: CASSYWGQPTDTQYF. This chain uses TRBV6-5 with TRBJ2-3, with TRBD1 identical over 7 bases. Trimming at V came to 1 base and at J to 2 bases, leaving 3 bases not matched to a gene. The germline V gene encodes CDR1 MNHEY and CDR2 SVGAGI. The CDR3 contains 15 residues.

This clonotype came up many times. The chain recombines TRBV5-1 with TRBJ2-3; 9 nucleotides match TRBD1. After removal of 3 bases from V and 4 bases from J, the junction contained 3 bases not matched to a gene. The CDR3 totals 14 residues. Germline V gene lookup returns CDR1 SGHRS and CDR2 YFSETQ. The CDR3 spells CASSYRGQADTQYF. The CDR3 nucleotides read TGCGCCAGCAGCTACAGGGGGCAGGCAGATACGCAGTATTTT.

This clonotype was counted ten times or more. V and J are TRBV7-9 and TRBJ1-1; D gene ambiguous. Deletions cut 1 base from V and 1 base from J, with 7 bases between. The CDR3 length is 14 residues. Germline V gene lookup returns CDR1 SEHNR and CDR2 FQNEAQ (reference sequence). The CDR3: CASSLVAANTEAFF. CDR3 DNA sequence: TGTGCCAGCAGCTTAGTGGCAGCGAACACTGAAGCTTTCTTT.

This chain links TRBV3-1 with TRBJ1-3; no reliable D call. The germline V gene has CDR1 LGHDT and CDR2 YNNKEL (reference sequence). This CDR3 has 16 amino acids. Trimming left V 1 base short and J 4 bases short, with 14 bases between. CDR3 sequence reads: CASSQVLPTVGNTIYF. CDR3 coding DNA: TGTGCCAGCAGCCAAGTTCTTCCGACCGTCGGAAACACCATATATTTT.

The chain couples TRBV4-2 to TRBJ1-1, with TRBD1 matching 8 bases. The junction had 4 bases not matched to a gene; V was cut back by 4 bases and J by 3 bases. CDR3 size: 14 residues. From germline, CDR1 is LGHNA and CDR2 YNFKEQ. CDR3 bases: TGTGCCAGCAGCCCAGGGGGCAGGGACACTGAAGCTTTCTTT. Translating gives CASSPGGRDTEAFF.

The rearrangement links TRBV7-2 to TRBJ1-4; 7 nucleotides match TRBD1. CDR3 size: 15 residues. CDR1 is SGHTA and CDR2 is FQGNSA in the germline V gene. V lost 0 bases and J lost 4; bases outside the gene matches: 2. The CDR3 DNA is TGTGCCAGCAGCTTAGCGGGACAGTTTAATGAAAAACTGTTTTTT. Protein sequence: CASSLAGQFNEKLFF.

The rearrangement links TRBV20-1 to TRBJ2-6; 12 nucleotides agree with TRBD2. This CDR3 is 17 amino acids long. The germline CDR1 and CDR2 sequences are DFQATT and SNEGSKA (reference sequence). The V and J ends lost 6 bases and 0 bases, in that order; junction bases with no gene match: 6. The CDR3 reads CSAGTSGPSSGANVLTF. The CDR3 DNA follows: TGCAGTGCAGGGACTAGCGGGCCCAGCTCTGGGGCCAACGTCCTGACTTTC.

This clonotype was seen a few times. The chain uses TRBV10-3 and TRBJ2-7; TRBD2 might be the D (6 bases). This CDR3 contains 11 residues. Trimming left V 7 bases short and J 4 bases short, with 8 bases between. Germline CDR1 and CDR2: ENHRY and SYGVKD. The CDR3 bases are TGTGCCATCATGGGGGGATACGAGCAGTACTTC. Translated: CAIMGGYEQYF.

The chain has TRBV10-2 and TRBJ2-2; D is undetermined. Deletions cut 0 bases from V and 6 bases from J, with 2 bases between. Per germline, CDR1 WSHSY and CDR2 SAAADI. The CDR3 consists of 12 residues. The CDR3 DNA reads TGCGCCAGCAGTGAGTCGTCCGGGGAGCTGTTTTTT. Its translation: CASSESSGELFF.

This clonotype has ten or more counts. This chain connects TRBV5-1 to TRBJ1-3, with TRBD1 identical over 8 bases. Germline values: CDR1 SGHRS, CDR2 YFSETQ. After removal of 3 bases from V and 3 bases from J, the junction contained 11 bases not matched to a gene. This CDR3 spans 17 amino acids. The CDR3 DNA is TGCGCCAGCAGCTCCGGACAGGGCTCACCCGGTGGAAACACCATATATTTT. This codes for CASSSGQGSPGGNTIYF.

This clonotype was seen many times. V is TRBV20-1 and J is TRBJ1-6; tentatively, D is TRBD1 (5 bases). The CDR3 is 15 residues long. Trimming pared 4 bases from V and 6 bases from J, leaving 16 bases between. The V gene's germline CDR1 is DFQATT and CDR2 SNEGSKA (reference sequence). The CDR3 DNA reads as TGCAGTGCTACCCACGGCCAGGGAGGTAATTCACCCCTCCACTTT. This encodes CSATHGQGGNSPLHF.

This clonotype was detected only a few times. V usage is TRBV5-4 and J usage is TRBJ2-3; D tentatively fits TRBD1 or TRBD2 (5 bases each). The ends were cut back, 4 bases at V and 2 bases at J, with 8 bases in the middle. Germline V gene data show CDR1 as SGHNT and CDR2 as YYREEE (reference sequence). The CDR3 contains 13 residues. The DNA of the CDR3 is TGTGCCAGCAGCCTTGGGACCACAGATACGCAGTATTTT. The encoded protein is CASSLGTTDTQYF.

This sequence joins TRBV19 and TRBJ2-7, with 9 bases fitting TRBD1. V shed 6 bases, J shed 5 bases, and the junction held 8 bases outside the gene matches. The CDR3 runs 14 residues. Germline loops: CDR1 LNHDA, CDR2 SQIVND (reference sequence). CDR3 bases: TGTGCCAGTAGCCCAGGACAGGGGTCCGACGAGCAGTACTTC. It codes for CASSPGQGSDEQYF.

This chain connects TRBV6-5 to TRBJ2-2; the D call may be TRBD1 or TRBD2 (9 bases each). The CDR3 runs to 21 residues. V was cut by 8 bases and J by 7 bases, with 38 bases left in between. Germline CDR1 and CDR2: MNHEY and SVGAGI. CDR3 protein: CASVSIRGQGGRGRAHGELFF. In nucleotides, the CDR3 is TGTGCCAGCGTTTCCATCCGGGGACAGGGAGGTCGCGGGAGGGCCCACGGGGAGCTGTTTTTT.

This clonotype showed up just a few times. J is TRBJ2-1 and V is TRBV6-5; the match to TRBD2 covers 13 bases. Trimming removed 0 bases from V and 1 base from J; junction bases left unmatched: 9. CDR1 and CDR2 from the germline V gene are MNHEY and SVGAGI. The CDR3 is made up of 20 amino acids. The CDR3: CASSYSRLAGGIVSYNEQFF. For the CDR3, the DNA is TGTGCCAGCAGTTACTCCCGACTAGCGGGAGGAATCGTGTCCTACAATGAGCAGTTCTTC.

Ten or more counts support this clonotype. The chain recombines TRBV5-1 with TRBJ1-5; 9 positions match TRBD1. The V gene's germline CDR1 is SGHRS and CDR2 YFSETQ. The CDR3 is made up of 15 amino acids. V shed 4 bases, J shed 7 bases, and the junction held 9 bases outside the gene matches. CDR3 amino acids: CASSRETGGGQPQHF. The CDR3 DNA reads as TGCGCCAGCAGCCGGGAAACAGGGGGCGGCCAGCCCCAGCATTTT.

V and J are TRBV11-2 and TRBJ2-1; TRBD2 matches 13 bases. Trimming removed 6 bases from V and 9 bases from J; junction bases left unmatched: 8. The CDR3 sequence is 15 residues long. Germline values: CDR1 SGHAT, CDR2 FQNNGV. CDR3 residues: CASRQLAGGPSEQFF. In nucleotides, the CDR3 is TGTGCCAGCAGGCAACTAGCGGGAGGGCCGAGTGAGCAGTTCTTC. The full variable domain, rest sourced from reference TRBV11-2 and TRBJ2-1, is EAGVAQSPRYKIIEKRQSVAFWCNPISGHATLYWYQQILGQGPKLLIQFQNNGVVDDSQLPKDRFSAERLKGVDSTLKIQPAKLEDSAVYLCASRQLAGGPSEQFFGPGTRLTVL.

Only a few counts were recorded for this clonotype. This chain links TRBV5-1 with TRBJ2-6, with no clear D. This CDR3 region has 15 residues. Trimming took 0 bases from V and 0 from J, leaving 4 bases between them. Germline CDR1 is SGHRS and CDR2 is YFSETQ. The DNA for the CDR3 is TGCGCCAGCAGCTTGGCACACTCTGGGGCCAACGTCCTGACTTTC. It specifies CASSLAHSGANVLTF.

This clonotype was found many times. The chain joins TRBV7-8 to TRBJ1-2; D gene ambiguous. Trimming left V 1 base short and J 2 bases short, with 8 bases between. Germline values: CDR1 SGHVS, CDR2 FQNEAQ. CDR3 length: 14 amino acids. The CDR3: CASSLGGENYGYTF. The CDR3 coding sequence is TGTGCCAGCAGCTTAGGTGGAGAGAACTATGGCTACACCTTC.

The chain is built from TRBV7-9 and TRBJ2-7; 9 bases are a match to TRBD2. The ends lost 1 base at V and 7 bases at J; junction bases unmatched: 11. Per the germline V gene, CDR1 is SEHNR and CDR2 is FQNEAQ (reference sequence). The CDR3 loop spans 16 amino acids. CDR3 sequence (DNA): TGTGCCAGCAGCTTAGAAGGGGCTAGCGGGATGAGGGAGCAGTACTTC. Its protein is CASSLEGASGMREQYF.

The chain links TRBV5-1 to TRBJ1-1; 10 bases line up with TRBD1. V gave up 4 bases and J gave up 7 bases; unmatched junction bases: 4. The V gene's germline CDR1 is SGHRS and CDR2 YFSETQ. This CDR3 is 13 amino acids long. Written as DNA, the CDR3 is TGCGCCAGCAGCGCGGGACAGGGGAATGAAGCTTTCTTT. Amino acid sequence: CASSAGQGNEAFF.

The CDR3 DNA sequence: TGTGCCAGCAGCTCCCCGAGGCGGGGCCCGGGGTTAACTGAAGCTTTCTTT. Translation gives CASSSPRRGPGLTEAFF. The chain uses TRBV13 and TRBJ1-1, with D perhaps TRBD1 (5 bases). Trimming took off 4 bases at V and 5 bases at J, with 23 bases between the two ends. The CDR3 spans 17 residues. Germline CDR1 reads PRHDT; CDR2 reads FYEKMQ (reference sequence). The variable domain in full, completed from reference TRBV13 and TRBJ1-1, reads AAGVIQSPRHLIKEKRETATLKCYPIPRHDTVYWYQQGPGQDPQFLISFYEKMQSDKGSIPDRFSAQQFSDYHSELNMSSLELGDSALYFCASSSPRRGPGLTEAFFGQGTRLTVV.

This clonotype was counted many times. The chain links TRBV24-1 to TRBJ1-1; D gene ambiguous. V lost 6 bases and J lost 1, with 8 bases in between. Per the germline V gene, CDR1 is KGHDR and CDR2 is SFDVKD. This CDR3 is built from 13 residues. The CDR3 DNA sequence: TGTGCCACCAGTTCAGGCGAGAACACTGAAGCTTTCTTT. Translated, it gives CATSSGENTEAFF.